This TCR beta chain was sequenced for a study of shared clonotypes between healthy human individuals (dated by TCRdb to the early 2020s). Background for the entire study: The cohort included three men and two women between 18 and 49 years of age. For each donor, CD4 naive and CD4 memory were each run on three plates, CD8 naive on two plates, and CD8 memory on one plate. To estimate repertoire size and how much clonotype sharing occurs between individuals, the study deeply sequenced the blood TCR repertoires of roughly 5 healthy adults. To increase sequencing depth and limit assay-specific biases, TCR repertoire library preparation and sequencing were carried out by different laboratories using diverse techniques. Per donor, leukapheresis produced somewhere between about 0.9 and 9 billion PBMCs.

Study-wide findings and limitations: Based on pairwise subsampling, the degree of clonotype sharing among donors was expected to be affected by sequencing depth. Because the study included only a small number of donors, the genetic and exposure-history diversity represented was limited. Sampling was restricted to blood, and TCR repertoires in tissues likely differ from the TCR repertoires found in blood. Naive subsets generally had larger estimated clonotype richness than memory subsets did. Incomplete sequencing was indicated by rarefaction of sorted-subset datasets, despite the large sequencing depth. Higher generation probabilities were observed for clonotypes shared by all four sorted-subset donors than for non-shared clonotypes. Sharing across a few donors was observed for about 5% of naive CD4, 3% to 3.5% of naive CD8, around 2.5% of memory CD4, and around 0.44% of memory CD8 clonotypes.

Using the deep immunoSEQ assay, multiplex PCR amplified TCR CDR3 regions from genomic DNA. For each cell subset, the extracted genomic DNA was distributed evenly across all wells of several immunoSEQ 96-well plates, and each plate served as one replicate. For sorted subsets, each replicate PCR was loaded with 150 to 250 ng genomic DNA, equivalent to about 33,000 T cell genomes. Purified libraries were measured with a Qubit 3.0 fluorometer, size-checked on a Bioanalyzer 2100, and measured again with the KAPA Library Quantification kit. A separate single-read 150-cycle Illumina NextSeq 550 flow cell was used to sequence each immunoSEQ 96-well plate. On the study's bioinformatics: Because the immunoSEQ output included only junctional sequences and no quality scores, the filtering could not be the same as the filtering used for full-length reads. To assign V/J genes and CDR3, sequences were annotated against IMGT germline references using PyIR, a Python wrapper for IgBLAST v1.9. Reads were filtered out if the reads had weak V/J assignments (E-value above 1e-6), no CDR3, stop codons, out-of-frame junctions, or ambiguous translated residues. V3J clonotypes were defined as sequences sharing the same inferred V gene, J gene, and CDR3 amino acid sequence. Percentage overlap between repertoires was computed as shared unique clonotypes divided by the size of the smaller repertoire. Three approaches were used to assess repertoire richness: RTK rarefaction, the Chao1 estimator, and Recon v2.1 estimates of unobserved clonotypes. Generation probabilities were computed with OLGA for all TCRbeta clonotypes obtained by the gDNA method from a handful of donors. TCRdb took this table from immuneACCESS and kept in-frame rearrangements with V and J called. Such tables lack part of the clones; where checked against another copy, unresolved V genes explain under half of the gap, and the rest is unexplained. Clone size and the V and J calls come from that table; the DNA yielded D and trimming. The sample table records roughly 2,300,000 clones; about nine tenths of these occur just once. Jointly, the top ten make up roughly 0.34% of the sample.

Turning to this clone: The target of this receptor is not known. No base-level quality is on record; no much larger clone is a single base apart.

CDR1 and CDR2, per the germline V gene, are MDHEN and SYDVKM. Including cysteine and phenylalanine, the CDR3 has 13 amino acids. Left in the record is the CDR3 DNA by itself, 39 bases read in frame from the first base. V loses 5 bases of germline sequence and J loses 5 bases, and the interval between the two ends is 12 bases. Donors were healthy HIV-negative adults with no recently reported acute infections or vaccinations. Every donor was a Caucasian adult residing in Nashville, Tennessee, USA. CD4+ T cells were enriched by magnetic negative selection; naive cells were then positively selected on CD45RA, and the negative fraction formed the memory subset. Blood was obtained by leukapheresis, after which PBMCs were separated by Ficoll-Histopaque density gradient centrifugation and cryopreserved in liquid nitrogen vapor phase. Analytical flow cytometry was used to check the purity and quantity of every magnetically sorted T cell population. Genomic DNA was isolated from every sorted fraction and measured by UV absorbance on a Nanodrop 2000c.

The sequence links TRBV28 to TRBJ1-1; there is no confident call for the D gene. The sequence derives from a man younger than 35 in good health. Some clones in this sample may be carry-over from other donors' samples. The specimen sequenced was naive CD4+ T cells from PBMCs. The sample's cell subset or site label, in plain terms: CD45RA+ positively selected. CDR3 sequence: CASSLLTGTEAFF. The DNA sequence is TGTGCCAGCAGTCTACTGACTGGAACTGAAGCTTTCTTT.